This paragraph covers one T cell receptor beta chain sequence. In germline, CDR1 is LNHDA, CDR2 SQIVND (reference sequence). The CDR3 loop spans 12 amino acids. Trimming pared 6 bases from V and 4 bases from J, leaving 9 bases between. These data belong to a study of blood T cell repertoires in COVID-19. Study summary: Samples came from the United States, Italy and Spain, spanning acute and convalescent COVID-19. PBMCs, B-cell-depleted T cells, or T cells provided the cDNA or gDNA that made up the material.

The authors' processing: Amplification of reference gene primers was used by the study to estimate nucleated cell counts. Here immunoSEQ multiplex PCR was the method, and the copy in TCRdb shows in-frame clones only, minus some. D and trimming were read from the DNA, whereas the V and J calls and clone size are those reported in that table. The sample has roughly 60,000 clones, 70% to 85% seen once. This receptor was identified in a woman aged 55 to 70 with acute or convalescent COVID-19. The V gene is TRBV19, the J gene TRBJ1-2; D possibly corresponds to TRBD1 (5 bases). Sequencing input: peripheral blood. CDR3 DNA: TGTGCCAGTAGCAGACAGAGCTATGGCTACACCTTC. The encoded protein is CASSRQSYGYTF.